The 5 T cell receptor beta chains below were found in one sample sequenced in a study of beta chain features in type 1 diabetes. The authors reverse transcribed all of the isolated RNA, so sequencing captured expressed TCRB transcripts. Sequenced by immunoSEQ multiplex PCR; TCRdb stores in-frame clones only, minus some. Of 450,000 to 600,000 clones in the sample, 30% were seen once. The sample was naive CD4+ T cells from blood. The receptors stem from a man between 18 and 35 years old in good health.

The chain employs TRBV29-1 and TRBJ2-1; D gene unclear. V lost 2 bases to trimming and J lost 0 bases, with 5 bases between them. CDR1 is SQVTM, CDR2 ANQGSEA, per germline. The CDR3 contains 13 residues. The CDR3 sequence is CSVEMSSYNEQFF. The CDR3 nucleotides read TGCAGCGTTGAAATGAGCTCCTACAATGAGCAGTTCTTC.

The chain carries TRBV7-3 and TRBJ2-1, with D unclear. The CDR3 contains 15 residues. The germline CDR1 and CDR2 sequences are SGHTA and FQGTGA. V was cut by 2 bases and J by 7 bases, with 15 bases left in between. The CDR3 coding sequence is TGTGCCAGCAGCTTATCGACTCCACCTACGAATGAGCAGTTCTTC. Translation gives CASSLSTPPTNEQFF. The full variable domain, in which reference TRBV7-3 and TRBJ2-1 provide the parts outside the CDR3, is GAGVSQTPSNKVTEKGKYVELRCDPISGHTALYWYRQSLGQGPEFLIYFQGTGAADDSGLPNDRFFAVRPEGSVSTLKIQRTERGDSAVYLCASSLSTPPTNEQFFGPGTRLTVL.

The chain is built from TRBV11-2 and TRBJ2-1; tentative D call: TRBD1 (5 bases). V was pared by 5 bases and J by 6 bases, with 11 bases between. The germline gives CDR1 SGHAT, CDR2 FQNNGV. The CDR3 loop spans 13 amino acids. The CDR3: CASSPPRGNEQFF. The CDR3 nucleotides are TGTGCCAGCAGCCCTCCTAGGGGCAATGAGCAGTTCTTC.

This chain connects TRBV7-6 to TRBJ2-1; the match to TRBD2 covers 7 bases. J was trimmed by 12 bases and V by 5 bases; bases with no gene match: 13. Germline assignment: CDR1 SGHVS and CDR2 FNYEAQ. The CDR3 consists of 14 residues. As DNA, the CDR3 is TGTGCCAGCAGCATCCCGCAAAAGACTAGCCGGCAGTTCTTC. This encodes CASSIPQKTSRQFF.

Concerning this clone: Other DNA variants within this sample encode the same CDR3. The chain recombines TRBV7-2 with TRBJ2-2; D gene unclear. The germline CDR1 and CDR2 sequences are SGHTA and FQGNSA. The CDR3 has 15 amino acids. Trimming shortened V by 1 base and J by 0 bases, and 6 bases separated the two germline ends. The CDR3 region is CASSLGAANTGELFF. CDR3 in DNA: TGTGCCAGCAGCTTAGGAGCAGCGAACACCGGGGAGCTGTTTTTT.